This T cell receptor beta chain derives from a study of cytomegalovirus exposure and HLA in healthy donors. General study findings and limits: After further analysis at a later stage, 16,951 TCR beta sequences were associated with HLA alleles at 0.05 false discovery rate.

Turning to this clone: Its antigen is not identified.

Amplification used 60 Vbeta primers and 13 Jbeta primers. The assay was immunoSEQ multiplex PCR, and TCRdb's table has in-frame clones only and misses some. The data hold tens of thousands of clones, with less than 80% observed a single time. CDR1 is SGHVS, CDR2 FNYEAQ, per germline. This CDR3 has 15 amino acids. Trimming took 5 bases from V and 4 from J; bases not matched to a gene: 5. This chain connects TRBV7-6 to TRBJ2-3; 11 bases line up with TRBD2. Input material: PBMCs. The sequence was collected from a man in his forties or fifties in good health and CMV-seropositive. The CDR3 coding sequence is TGTGCCAGCAGCCCGACTAGCGGGGAAGCAGATACGCAGTATTTT. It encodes CASSPTSGEADTQYF.